Each of the 32 T cell receptor beta chains below was sequenced from the same sample in a study of T cells in Graves' hyperthyroidism and ophthalmopathy. Amplified regions were TCR beta CDR3 sequences from RNA transcripts. First-round RT-PCR of the TCR CDR3 relied on the HTBI primer set. TCRdb recomputed calls from the multiplex PCR reads with MiXCR, one row per CDR3 protein. The data hold fewer than 800,000 distinct CDR3 sequences, with around 17% observed a single time. What was sequenced was blood. The receptors here all came from a young man with Graves' hyperthyroidism.

At least ten counts were recorded for this clonotype. The V and J genes are TRBV3-1 and TRBJ2-7, with 9 bases lining up with TRBD1. V lost 3 bases to trimming and J lost 5 bases; unmatched junction nucleotides: 11. CDR1 and CDR2 from the germline V gene are LGHDT and YNNKEL (reference sequence). The CDR3 consists of 16 residues. CDR3 in amino acids: CASSHHPTGGGDEQYF. DNA for the CDR3: TGTGCCAGCAGCCACCACCCCACAGGGGGCGGCGACGAGCAGTACTTC.

Many counts were recorded for this clonotype. The genes are TRBV12-3 or TRBV12-4 and TRBJ2-7; 14 bases align to TRBD2. CDR3 length: 16 residues. J lost 4 bases, V lost 4 bases, and 6 bases had no gene match. The CDR3 spells CASSSGLAGVGYEQYF. CDR3 nucleotide sequence: TGTGCCAGCAGTTCGGGACTAGCGGGAGTTGGGTACGAGCAGTACTTC.

In this sample, this clonotype turned up many times. The rearrangement links TRBV5-1 to TRBJ2-7; TRBD1 matches at 10 bases. V shed 0 bases, J shed 6 bases, and the junction held 3 bases outside the gene matches. In germline, CDR1 is SGHRS, CDR2 YFSETQ. The CDR3 length is 14 residues. CDR3 sequence: CASSLAGTGAEQYF. CDR3 nucleotides: TGCGCCAGCAGCTTGGCCGGGACAGGGGCCGAGCAGTACTTC.

The rearrangement uses TRBV4-1 and TRBJ2-7, with D possibly TRBD2 on 6 matching bases. The CDR3 sequence is 15 residues long. CDR1 is MGHRA and CDR2 is YSYEKL in the germline V gene. V lost 0 bases to trimming and J lost 3 bases, with 12 bases between them. The CDR3 here is CASSQEGAGNYEQYF. The DNA of the CDR3 is TGCGCCAGCAGCCAAGAGGGCGCGGGAAACTACGAGCAGTACTTC.

This clonotype was recorded at least ten times. The chain joins TRBV2 to TRBJ2-1; D perhaps matches TRBD2 (6 bases). The V end lost 4 bases, the J end lost 5 bases, and 9 bases lay between the germline ends. Germline V lookup: CDR1 SNHLY, CDR2 FYNNEI. The CDR3 runs to 13 residues. The CDR3 region has the DNA TGTGCCAGCAGTGCGGGACTTAACAATGAGCAGTTCTTC. It specifies CASSAGLNNEQFF.

This clonotype has at least ten counts. The gene calls are TRBV3-1 and TRBJ2-1, with 8 bases that match TRBD2. The V segment lost 6 bases and the J segment 4 bases; nucleotides outside the gene matches: 8. Germline CDR1 and CDR2: LGHDT and YNNKEL (reference sequence). The CDR3 extends over 15 amino acids. CDR3 DNA sequence: TGTGCCAGCAGTCCTGAACTAGCGGAGTACAATGAGCAGTTCTTC. As protein: CASSPELAEYNEQFF.

This clonotype was detected only a few times. The J gene is TRBJ2-1, the V gene TRBV7-3, with TRBD2 matching 14 bases. The CDR3 has 18 amino acids. Trimming removed 1 base from V and 7 bases from J; junction bases left unmatched: 9. Germline V CDR1 and CDR2: SGHTA, FQGTGA. CDR3 nucleotide sequence: TGTGCCAGCAGCTTAATGAGGACTAGCGGGAGGCTCGGGAATGAGCAGTTCTTC. It translates to CASSLMRTSGRLGNEQFF.

This clonotype was found a few times. The chain links TRBV30 to TRBJ2-5, with 7 bases identical to TRBD2. Germline CDR1 is GTSNPN and CDR2 is SVGIG (reference sequence). CDR3 length: 11 residues. With 5 bases clipped from V and 9 bases from J, the junction kept 6 bases outside the gene matches. In DNA form, the CDR3 reads TGTGCCTGGGGGAGGGTGGGTGCCCAGTACTTC. It codes for CAWGRVGAQYF.

This clonotype was recorded a few times. The CDR3 bases are TGCAGTGCTAGAGAGAATTGGCAGCTAAGTGGCTACACCTTC. Translation: CSARENWQLSGYTF. The V gene is TRBV20-1, the J gene TRBJ1-2; no definite D call. The CDR3 length is 14 residues. V was cut by 0 bases and J by 7 bases, with 15 bases left in between. Germline V gives CDR1 DFQATT, CDR2 SNEGSKA (reference sequence).

The rearrangement joins TRBV20-1 to TRBJ2-6; TRBD1 matches 12 bases. The CDR3 covers 17 residues. The germline V gene has CDR1 DFQATT and CDR2 SNEGSKA (reference sequence). The junction had 7 bases not matched to a gene; V was cut back by 6 bases and J by 1 base. The CDR3 DNA sequence: TGCAGTGCGGGCCCGGGACAGGGGGCGTCTGGGGCCAACGTCCTGACTTTC. Protein sequence: CSAGPGQGASGANVLTF.

This clonotype has at least ten counts. The chain carries TRBV28 and TRBJ2-2; D possibly uses TRBD1 or TRBD2 (5 bases each). The ends were cut back, 5 bases at V and 6 bases at J, with 16 bases in the middle. CDR1 is MDHEN, CDR2 SYDVKM, per germline. This CDR3 comprises 15 residues. The CDR3 DNA sequence: TGTGCCAGCAGTCCTTGGCGTGGGGGAGCCGGGGAGCTGTTTTTT. Translated: CASSPWRGGAGELFF.

The chain employs TRBV28 and TRBJ1-1; the D gene is possibly TRBD1 (5 bases). V shed 7 bases and J shed 6 bases, with 18 bases lying between them. CDR1 and CDR2 (germline): MDHEN, SYDVKM. CDR3 length equals 14 residues. This CDR3 is CASNLLRERSEAFF. CDR3 sequence (DNA): TGTGCCAGCAACCTACTCAGGGAAAGATCTGAAGCTTTCTTT.

This clonotype came up a few times. The chain couples TRBV29-1 to TRBJ1-3; unclear D gene. Germline CDR1 SQVTM, CDR2 ANQGSEA. The CDR3 contains 13 residues. V was cut by 7 bases and J by 4 bases, with 14 bases left in between. DNA for the CDR3: TGCAGCGCAGACGGGTTAGGGGGAAACACCATATATTTT. As protein: CSADGLGGNTIYF.

This chain links TRBV5-5 with TRBJ2-2; possibly TRBD1 for D (7 bases). This CDR3 spans 16 amino acids. The germline CDR1 and CDR2 sequences are SGHKS and YYEKEE (reference sequence). V was cut by 0 bases and J by 6 bases, with 15 bases left in between. In nucleotides, the CDR3 is TGTGCCAGCAGCTTGGAGCGACAGGGAGGCGCCGGGGAGCTGTTTTTT. Protein: CASSLERQGGAGELFF.

This clonotype was observed a single time. The rearrangement joins TRBV27 to TRBJ2-7; 8 nucleotides line up with TRBD2. Germline loops: CDR1 MNHEY, CDR2 SMNVEV (reference sequence). The CDR3 consists of 14 residues. After removal of 4 bases from V and 4 bases from J, the junction contained 6 bases not matched to a gene. The CDR3 bases are TGTGCCAGCAGTTCTAGAGCGGGAGCTTACGAGCAGTACTTC. Translated, it gives CASSSRAGAYEQYF.

This clonotype turned up a few times. The V and J genes are TRBV9 and TRBJ2-2; D unclear. This CDR3 contains 15 residues. V lost 4 bases to trimming and J lost 7 bases, with 17 bases between them. The germline V gene encodes CDR1 SGDLS and CDR2 YYNGEE. CDR3 sequence (DNA): TGTGCCAGCAGCACTTCTCCTTCGGCCGGCGGGGAGCTGTTTTTT. This sequence encodes CASSTSPSAGGELFF.

This clonotype has a handful of counts. V usage is TRBV19 and J usage is TRBJ1-5, with D perhaps matching TRBD1 (6 bases). This CDR3 region has 16 residues. The germline V and J ends were trimmed by 3 bases and 6 bases, with 18 bases remaining between them. Germline V gene sequence: CDR1 LNHDA, CDR2 SQIVND (reference sequence). CDR3 sequence: CASSMFWGAGVQPQHF. The CDR3 DNA follows: TGTGCCAGTAGTATGTTCTGGGGGGCCGGGGTTCAGCCCCAGCATTTT.

The chain joins TRBV28 to TRBJ2-4; D gene unclear. Trimming pared 0 bases from V and 7 bases from J, leaving 4 bases between. The CDR3 spans 12 residues. CDR1 MDHEN and CDR2 SYDVKM come from the germline V gene. CDR3 amino acids: CASSLWKNIQYF. The CDR3 DNA sequence: TGTGCCAGCAGTTTATGGAAGAACATTCAGTACTTC.

This clonotype showed up many times. The chain combines TRBV20-1 with TRBJ2-7; D could derive from TRBD1 or TRBD2 (5 bases each). The CDR3 has 11 residues. V was pared by 6 bases and J by 7 bases, with 13 bases between. Germline loops: CDR1 DFQATT, CDR2 SNEGSKA (reference sequence). The DNA of the CDR3 is TGCAGTGCGTCTGGGGGTAGAGAGCAGTACTTC. As protein: CSASGGREQYF.

This clonotype was seen a handful of times. V usage is TRBV30 and J usage is TRBJ2-4, with 7 bases matching TRBD1. Germline CDR1 reads GTSNPN; CDR2 reads SVGIG (reference sequence). CDR3 length equals 15 residues. The V gene end was trimmed by 2 bases and the J gene end by 9 bases; junction bases not matched to a gene: 13. CDR3 sequence reads: CAWSHIDRAGGIQYF. The CDR3, as DNA: TGTGCCTGGAGTCACATCGACAGGGCGGGTGGCATTCAGTACTTC.

This clonotype has ten or more counts. The gene calls are TRBV12-3 or TRBV12-4 and TRBJ2-5; D is perhaps TRBD2 (5 bases). V lost 3 bases and J 2 bases, leaving 13 bases between the germline ends. There are 15 residues in the CDR3. The CDR3 here is CASSFVGRGQETQYF. Written as DNA, the CDR3 is TGTGCCAGCAGTTTTGTAGGTCGCGGGCAAGAGACCCAGTACTTC.

Many counts were recorded for this clonotype. CDR3 amino acids: CASSLTGDTQYF. The DNA for the CDR3 is TGTGCCAGCAGCCTGACAGGGGACACGCAGTATTTT. This chain links TRBV7-2 with TRBJ2-3; 8 nucleotides agree with TRBD1. This CDR3 has 12 amino acids. J gave up 9 bases and V 5 bases, and 4 bases lay outside the gene matches. Germline lookup yields CDR1 SGHTA and CDR2 FQGNSA.

This clonotype occurred many times. The gene calls are TRBV27 and TRBJ2-3, with D perhaps matching TRBD1 or TRBD2 (6 bases each). Trimming cost V 1 base and J 5 bases, with 13 bases left between them. CDR3 length equals 15 residues. The germline CDR1 and CDR2 sequences are MNHEY and SMNVEV (reference sequence). Here the CDR3 reads CASSLFRGLIDTQYF. In DNA, the CDR3 is TGTGCCAGCAGTTTATTTCGGGGGCTTATAGATACGCAGTATTTT.

This clonotype has a handful of counts. The gene calls are TRBV18 and TRBJ2-7; D tentatively reads TRBD1 or TRBD2 (6 bases each). Germline loops: CDR1 KGHSH, CDR2 LQKENI. Trimming stripped 7 bases from V and 6 bases from J, with 16 bases between. The CDR3 has 13 amino acids. The CDR3 coding sequence is TGTGCCAGCTGCGGAGGGACAAAGAGCGAGCAGTACTTC. Translated: CASCGGTKSEQYF.

This clonotype has just a few counts. The chain links TRBV20-1 to TRBJ2-3, with D perhaps given as TRBD1 or TRBD2 (6 bases each). V lost 0 bases to trimming and J lost 4 bases, with 17 bases between them. Germline lookup yields CDR1 DFQATT and CDR2 SNEGSKA (reference sequence). This CDR3 contains 16 residues. The CDR3 DNA sequence: TGCAGTGCTAGAGATCCCAGAGGGGGGTCCGCAGATACGCAGTATTTT. As protein: CSARDPRGGSADTQYF.

The table lists this clonotype with a count of one. J is TRBJ1-3 and V is TRBV20-1; no definite D call. Germline-derived CDR1 and CDR2 are DFQATT and SNEGSKA (reference sequence). The CDR3 is made up of 14 amino acids. V gave up 6 bases and J gave up 4 bases, with 16 bases separating them. In nucleotides, the CDR3 is TGCAGTGCGGAGAGCGGGGTACGAGGAAACACCATATATTTT. This translates into CSAESGVRGNTIYF.

This clonotype appeared a few times. DNA for the CDR3: TGTGCCAGCAGTTTGGGACGAACCGGTCAGCCCCAGCATTTT. It codes for CASSLGRTGQPQHF. The chain combines TRBV6-2 or TRBV6-3 with TRBJ1-5; D perhaps matches TRBD1 (5 bases). Germline V gene data show CDR1 as MNHEY and CDR2 as SVGEGT. V lost 4 bases and J lost 6, with 13 bases in between. The CDR3 loop spans 14 amino acids.

This clonotype was seen repeatedly, ten times or more. The rearrangement links TRBV28 to TRBJ1-1; weak D call: TRBD1 (5 bases). The CDR3 runs to 14 residues. V shed 5 bases and J shed 6 bases, with 16 bases lying between them. Germline CDR1 and CDR2: MDHEN and SYDVKM. The CDR3 DNA reads TGTGCCAGCAGTCCCAGGGTGATGAGGTCTGAAGCTTTCTTT. Its protein is CASSPRVMRSEAFF.

There are many counts of this clonotype. The gene calls are TRBV6-1 and TRBJ2-1; TRBD1 or TRBD2 may be the D gene (5 bases each). The CDR3 sequence is 14 residues long. Looked up from germline, CDR1 is MNHNS and CDR2 is SASEGT. The germline V and J ends were trimmed by 6 bases and 5 bases, with 14 bases remaining between them. CDR3 DNA: TGTGCCAGCAGGACCGGGACGGGGAACAATGAGCAGTTCTTC. Protein sequence: CASRTGTGNNEQFF.

This clonotype was seen a handful of times. This chain uses TRBV5-8 with TRBJ1-6, with 9 nucleotides matching TRBD1. The germline gives CDR1 SGHTS, CDR2 YDEGEE. Trimming at V came to 4 bases and at J to 10 bases, leaving 9 bases not matched to a gene. The CDR3 totals 15 residues. The CDR3 is CASSTGQGAASPLHF. CDR3 DNA: TGTGCCAGCAGCACGGGACAGGGTGCGGCGTCACCCCTCCACTTT.

There are many counts of this clonotype. This chain uses TRBV24-1 with TRBJ2-5; the D is unclear. V dropped 4 bases and J dropped 2 bases, with 4 bases sitting between them. Germline values: CDR1 KGHDR, CDR2 SFDVKD. The CDR3 length is 12 residues. The DNA of the CDR3 is TGTGCCACCAGTGACGGGCAAGAGACCCAGTACTTC. This codes for CATSDGQETQYF.

This chain connects TRBV2 to TRBJ1-5; the D is unclear. Germline assignment: CDR1 SNHLY and CDR2 FYNNEI. The V gene lost 5 bases and the J gene lost 3 bases, with 17 bases spanning the gap. CDR3 length: 16 residues. CDR3 region: CASSPLGVTNNQPQHF. In DNA, the CDR3 is TGTGCCAGCAGTCCACTTGGGGTAACCAACAATCAGCCCCAGCATTTT.